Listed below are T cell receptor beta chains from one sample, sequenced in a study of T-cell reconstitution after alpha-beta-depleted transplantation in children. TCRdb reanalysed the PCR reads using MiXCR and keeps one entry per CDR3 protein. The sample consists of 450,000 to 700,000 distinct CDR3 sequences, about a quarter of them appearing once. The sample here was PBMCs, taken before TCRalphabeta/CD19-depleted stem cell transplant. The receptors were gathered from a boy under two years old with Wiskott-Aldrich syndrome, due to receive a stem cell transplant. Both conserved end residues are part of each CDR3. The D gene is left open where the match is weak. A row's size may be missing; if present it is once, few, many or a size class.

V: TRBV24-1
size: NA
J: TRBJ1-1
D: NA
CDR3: CATSDPKALAGDWTEAFF
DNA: TGTGCCACCAGTGATCCAAAGGCCCTAGCAGGGGATTGGACTGAAGCTTTCTTT

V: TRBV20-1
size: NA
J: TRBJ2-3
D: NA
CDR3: CSAGDLESATQYF
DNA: TGCAGTGCTGGGGACCTCGAGTCTGCTACGCAGTATTTT

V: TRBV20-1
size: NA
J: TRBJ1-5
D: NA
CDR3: CSASTGMNSNQPQHF
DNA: TGCAGTGCTAGTACCGGAATGAATAGCAATCAGCCCCAGCATTTT

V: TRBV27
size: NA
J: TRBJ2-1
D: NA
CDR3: CASTKHNEQFF
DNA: TGTGCCAGCACCAAACACAATGAGCAGTTCTTC

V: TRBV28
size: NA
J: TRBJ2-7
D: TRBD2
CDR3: CASSQPGLVKEQYF
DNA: TGTGCCAGCAGTCAACCGGGACTAGTGAAAGAGCAGTACTTC

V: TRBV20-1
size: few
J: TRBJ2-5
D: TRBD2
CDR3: CSASPAGVQETQYF
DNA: TGCAGTGCTTCCCCTGCGGGGGTTCAAGAGACCCAGTACTTC

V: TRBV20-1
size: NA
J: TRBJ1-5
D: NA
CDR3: CSAHSPSNQPQHF
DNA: TGCAGTGCTCACAGCCCCAGCAATCAGCCCCAGCATTTT

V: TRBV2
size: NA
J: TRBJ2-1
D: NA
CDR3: CASSGEVNEQFF
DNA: TGTGCCAGCAGTGGAGAGGTTAATGAGCAGTTCTTC

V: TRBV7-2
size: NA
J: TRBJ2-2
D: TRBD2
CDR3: CASSTSGIVGELFF
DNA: TGTGCCAGCTCAACTAGCGGGATCGTCGGGGAGCTGTTTTTT

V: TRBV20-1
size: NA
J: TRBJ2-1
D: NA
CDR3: CSARALTRVGYNEQFF
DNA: TGCAGTGCTAGAGCATTAACCCGAGTTGGGTACAATGAGCAGTTCTTC